This T cell receptor beta chain originates from a study of shared clonotypes between healthy human individuals. Findings and caveats of the study: Sharing across four donors was highest in naive CD4 (roughly 5%) and lowest in memory CD8 (0.4%). Against clonotypes common to all four donors, non-shared ones had lower generation probabilities. The researchers took only blood, and tissue repertoires probably look different.

This CDR3 contains 12 residues. Germline CDR1 is SGHNT and CDR2 is YYREEE (reference sequence). The V gene lost 4 bases and the J gene lost 4 bases, with 8 bases spanning the gap. Assay: immunoSEQ multiplex PCR; the TCRdb copy retains only in-frame clones and omits some. The data show over 850,000 clones, about 80% seen once. This clone has just one count. What it binds is not known. The V and J genes are TRBV5-4 and TRBJ1-2; D gene unclear. This TCR was recovered from a man younger than 30 in good health. Some clones in this sample may be carry-over from other donors' samples. Sequencing used memory CD4+ T cells from PBMCs. The subset: CD45RA-negative fraction. The DNA for the CDR3 is TGTGCCAGCAGCCCCGGAGCCTATGGCTACACCTTC. Translating gives CASSPGAYGYTF.